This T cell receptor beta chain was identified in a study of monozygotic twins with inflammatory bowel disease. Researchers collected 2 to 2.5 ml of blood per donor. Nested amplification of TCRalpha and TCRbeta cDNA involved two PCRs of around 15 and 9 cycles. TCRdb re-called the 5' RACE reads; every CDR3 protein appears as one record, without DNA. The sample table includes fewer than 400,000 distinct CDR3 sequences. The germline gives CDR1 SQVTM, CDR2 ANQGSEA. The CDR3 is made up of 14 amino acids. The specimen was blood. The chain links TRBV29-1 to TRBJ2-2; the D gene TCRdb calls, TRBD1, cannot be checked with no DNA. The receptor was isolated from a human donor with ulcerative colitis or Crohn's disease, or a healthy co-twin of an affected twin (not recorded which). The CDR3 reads CSVEGQLNTGELFF.